Only one count was recorded for the clone carrying this T cell receptor beta chain. Reverse transcription used roughly 0.5 to 1 ug RNA and random hexamers. Amplification of TCR beta CDR3 across 54 Vbeta and 13 Jbeta was performed with immunoSEQ multiplex PCR. TCRdb re-called the immunoSEQ multiplex PCR reads with MiXCR, one entry per CDR3 protein. The sample holds 150,000 to 200,000 distinct CDR3 sequences, approximately 93% seen once. This specimen comes from a study of CD8 T cells in Susac syndrome. CD8+ and CD4+ T cells taken from blood had their TCR beta sequenced. Each multiple sclerosis control was a treatment-naive patient with relapsing-remitting disease that was either stable or active. TEMRA cells were FACS-enriched and CD8+ and CD4+ T cells negatively isolated. Sequenced sample: CD4+ T cells from PBMCs. This TCR derives from a human donor with multiple sclerosis.

As DNA, the CDR3 is TGTGCCATCGCGGGGACAGTTGGCGAGCAGTACTTC. Amino acids: CAIAGTVGEQYF. The chain combines TRBV10-3 with TRBJ2-7; tentative D call: TRBD1 (7 bases). CDR3 length: 12 amino acids. The V end lost 8 bases, the J end lost 6 bases, and 14 bases lay between the germline ends. The germline gives CDR1 ENHRY, CDR2 SYGVKD.